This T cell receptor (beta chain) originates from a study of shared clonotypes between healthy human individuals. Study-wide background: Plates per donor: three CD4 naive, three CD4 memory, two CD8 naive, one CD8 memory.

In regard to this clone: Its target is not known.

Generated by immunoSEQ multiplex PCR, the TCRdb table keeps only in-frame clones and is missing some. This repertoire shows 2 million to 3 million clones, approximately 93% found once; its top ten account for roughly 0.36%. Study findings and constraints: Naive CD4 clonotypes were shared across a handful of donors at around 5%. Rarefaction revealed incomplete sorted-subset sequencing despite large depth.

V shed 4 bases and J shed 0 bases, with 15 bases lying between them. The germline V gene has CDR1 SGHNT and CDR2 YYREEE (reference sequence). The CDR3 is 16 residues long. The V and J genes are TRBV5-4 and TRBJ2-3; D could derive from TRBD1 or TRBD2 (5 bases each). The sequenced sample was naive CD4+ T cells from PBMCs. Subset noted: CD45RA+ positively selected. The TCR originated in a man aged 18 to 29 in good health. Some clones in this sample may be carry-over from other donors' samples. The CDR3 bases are TGTGCCAGCAGCGGGGGTCGGGCTCTTAGCACAGATACGCAGTATTTT. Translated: CASSGGRALSTDTQYF.